Below are 8 T cell receptor beta chains sequenced from a single sample in a study of T-cell memory formation after mild COVID-19. Each CDR3 protein is one row after TCRdb ran MiXCR on the 5' RACE reads. The sample has fewer than 700,000 distinct CDR3 sequences; roughly 22% are singletons. The sequencing input was PBMCs or a T cell subset sorted from them (not recorded which). The receptors derive from an adult woman who had mild COVID-19 (a few samples of this study predate the infection). Cell type and time point are not known.

The rearrangement joins TRBV7-2 to TRBJ2-1; 9 positions match TRBD2. Germline assignment: CDR1 SGHTA and CDR2 FQGNSA. V shed 2 bases, J shed 6 bases, and the junction held 5 bases outside the gene matches. The CDR3 extends over 15 amino acids. CDR3 amino acids: CASSLRAGGPNEQFF. CDR3 sequence (DNA): TGTGCCAGCAGCTTACGGGCGGGAGGGCCCAATGAGCAGTTCTTC. Variable domain in full (rest from reference TRBV7-2 and TRBJ2-1): GAGVSQSPSNKVTEKGKDVELRCDPISGHTALYWYRQSLGQGLEFLIYFQGNSAPDKSGLPSDRFSAERTGGSVSTLTIQRTQQEDSAVYLCASSLRAGGPNEQFFGPGTRLTVL.

The V gene is TRBV7-2, the J gene TRBJ2-1, with 8 bases matching TRBD2. With 2 bases clipped from V and 7 bases from J, the junction kept 10 bases outside the gene matches. This CDR3 spans 16 amino acids. Germline CDR1 SGHTA, CDR2 FQGNSA. CDR3 nucleotide sequence: TGTGCCAGCAGCTTAAGTGGAACGGGAGGGTTAAATGAGCAGTTCTTC. Translation gives CASSLSGTGGLNEQFF.

The chain carries TRBV7-9 and TRBJ2-1; no clear D. Germline CDR1 and CDR2: SEHNR and FQNEAQ (reference sequence). The CDR3 is made up of 15 amino acids. Trimming stripped 5 bases from V and 0 bases from J, with 11 bases between. The CDR3 coding sequence is TGTGCCAGCAGCCCCGCAGGAGTCTCCTACAATGAGCAGTTCTTC. Protein sequence: CASSPAGVSYNEQFF.

The chain couples TRBV24-1 to TRBJ2-7, with TRBD1 matching over 7 bases. The CDR3 is made up of 15 amino acids. CDR1 is KGHDR, CDR2 SFDVKD, per germline. The V segment lost 4 bases and the J segment 3 bases; nucleotides outside the gene matches: 8. CDR3 sequence (DNA): TGTGCCACCAGTGAGGCCGGGACAGCCTACTACGAGCAGTACTTC. This sequence encodes CATSEAGTAYYEQYF.

The chain is built from TRBV9 and TRBJ2-7; 9 bases align to TRBD2. This CDR3 contains 18 residues. V shed 0 bases, J shed 3 bases, and the junction held 13 bases outside the gene matches. Germline-derived CDR1 and CDR2 are SGDLS and YYNGEE. DNA of the CDR3: TGTGCCAGCAGCGTAGGACTTAGCGGGGGAGGGACGGGCTACGAGCAGTACTTC. Its translation is CASSVGLSGGGTGYEQYF.

V and J are TRBV7-2 and TRBJ2-1; D is unresolved. The CDR3 sequence is 14 residues long. V dropped 1 base and J dropped 4 bases, with 8 bases sitting between them. Germline CDR1 SGHTA, CDR2 FQGNSA. The CDR3 sequence is CASSLVGQYNEQFF. The CDR3 DNA follows: TGTGCCAGCAGCTTAGTCGGTCAATACAATGAGCAGTTCTTC.

This clonotype was picked up one time. The chain has TRBV20-1 and TRBJ1-5; D is unclear. The CDR3 is 12 residues long. Germline V gene sequence: CDR1 DFQATT, CDR2 SNEGSKA (reference sequence). V gave up 5 bases and J gave up 4 bases, with 9 bases separating them. The CDR3 DNA sequence: TGCAGTGCTCACCGTCCTAATCAGCCCCAGCATTTT. Translation gives CSAHRPNQPQHF.

This clonotype has only a few counts. This chain joins TRBV6-2 or TRBV6-3 and TRBJ2-6; D gene ambiguous. Per germline, CDR1 MNHEY and CDR2 SVGEGT. Deletions cut 2 bases from V and 6 bases from J, with 2 bases between. The CDR3 is made up of 12 amino acids. CDR3 sequence: CASSYPANVLTF. In DNA form, the CDR3 reads TGTGCCAGCAGTTACCCGGCCAACGTCCTGACTTTC.